This TCR beta chain was captured by sequencing in a study of T cell responses to AZD1222 COVID-19 vaccine. This clone was seen just once. As yet, its antigen is unknown. General study points: No repertoire was sampled before or during the peak T cell response, only after it. Spike was spanned by vaccine-associated CD4 TCRs, with dominance at 160-218 and 743-854.

The ends lost 2 bases at V and 5 bases at J; junction bases unmatched: 9. Looked up from germline, CDR1 is KGHSH and CDR2 is LQKENI. The CDR3 has 17 amino acids. Method: immunoSEQ multiplex PCR; TCRdb's copy keeps in-frame clones and lacks some. This sample has about 180,000 clones, with about 90% found just once. The sequenced sample was peripheral blood, obtained 28 days after the second AZD1222 dose. The chain recombines TRBV18 with TRBJ2-2; 9 bases agree with TRBD1. The sequence was collected from an adult who received the AZD1222 COVID-19 vaccine. The DNA for the CDR3 is TGTGCCAGCTCACCATTTTTCGGACAGGGGCTGACCGGGGAGCTGTTTTTT. Translated, it gives CASSPFFGQGLTGELFF.